Presented here are 23 T cell receptor beta chains from one specimen sequenced in a study of T cell responses to AZD1222 COVID-19 vaccine. The table came from immunoSEQ multiplex PCR; TCRdb's copy has only in-frame clones and leaves some out. The sample lists 90,000 to 100,000 clones, about 85% occurring once. The sample was peripheral blood, taken on day 0 of AZD1222 vaccination. The receptor source for this set is an adult in good health.

This sequence joins TRBV4-2 and TRBJ2-2; 9 bases line up with TRBD1. CDR1 and CDR2 (germline): LGHNA, YNFKEQ. The V gene end was trimmed by 6 bases and the J gene end by 6 bases; junction bases not matched to a gene: 5. This CDR3 contains 14 residues. CDR3 in amino acids: CASRRGQGSGELFF. DNA for the CDR3: TGTGCCAGCAGGCGGGGACAGGGATCCGGGGAGCTGTTTTTT.

The V and J genes are TRBV6-5 and TRBJ2-3, with 7 positions matching TRBD2. Germline CDR1 MNHEY, CDR2 SVGAGI. V lost 8 bases and J lost 3; bases outside the gene matches: 2. This CDR3 has 12 residues. CDR3 sequence (DNA): TGTGCCAGCGGACTAGTTACAGATACGCAGTATTTT. It encodes CASGLVTDTQYF.

The V gene is TRBV6-2 or TRBV6-3, the J gene TRBJ2-2, with 10 bases matching TRBD1. The CDR3 runs 15 residues. Germline CDR1 and CDR2: MNHEY and SVGEGT. The V segment lost 5 bases and the J segment 7 bases; nucleotides outside the gene matches: 7. The CDR3 sequence: CASSPGTGVDGELFF. CDR3 nucleotides: TGTGCCAGCAGTCCCGGGACAGGGGTTGACGGGGAGCTGTTTTTT.

The chain is built from TRBV4-1 and TRBJ2-7; no definite D call. The germline V gene encodes CDR1 MGHRA and CDR2 YSYEKL. The CDR3 runs to 13 residues. Trimming removed 5 bases from V and 9 bases from J, with 17 bases in between. The CDR3 loop reads CASSSGPSLGQYF. The CDR3 bases are TGCGCCAGCAGCTCCGGACCGAGCCTAGGGCAGTACTTC.

The rearrangement links TRBV27 to TRBJ1-2; 8 positions agree with TRBD1. The CDR3 is 20 residues long. Germline values: CDR1 MNHEY, CDR2 SMNVEV (reference sequence). The ends lost 1 base at V and 7 bases at J; junction bases unmatched: 23. CDR3 sequence reads: CASSLLSPRGRGTGGGGYTF. The DNA for the CDR3 is TGTGCCAGCAGTTTATTAAGCCCGCGTGGTAGAGGAACAGGGGGGGGTGGCTACACCTTC.

The rearrangement uses TRBV18 and TRBJ2-2, with D possibly being TRBD1 (5 bases). V lost 3 bases to trimming and J lost 8 bases, with 13 bases between them. Germline-derived CDR1 and CDR2 are KGHSH and LQKENI. There are 14 residues in the CDR3. In DNA form, the CDR3 reads TGTGCCAGCTCACCCCTGGACATTTTAGGGGAGCTGTTTTTT. This sequence encodes CASSPLDILGELFF.

The rearrangement uses TRBV27 and TRBJ2-1; 14 nucleotides match TRBD2. Germline V gene data show CDR1 as MNHEY and CDR2 as SMNVEV (reference sequence). The CDR3 runs 17 residues. Trimming took 3 bases from V and 3 from J; bases not matched to a gene: 4. The CDR3 is CASSFEGLAGDYNEQFF. The CDR3 coding sequence is TGTGCCAGCAGTTTTGAGGGACTAGCGGGAGACTACAATGAGCAGTTCTTC.

The rearrangement links TRBV14 to TRBJ2-4, with 7 bases fitting TRBD1. Germline CDR1 SGHDN, CDR2 FVKESK. Trimming cost V 4 bases and J 2 bases; bases outside gene matches: 11. The CDR3 loop spans 17 amino acids. CDR3 DNA: TGTGCCAGCAGCCGAGATTCTCTACAGGGGACCAAAAACATTCAGTACTTC. This translates into CASSRDSLQGTKNIQYF.

The rearrangement uses TRBV3-1 (or the pseudogene TRBV3-2) and TRBJ2-1; D not resolved. The V gene's germline CDR1 is LGHDT and CDR2 YNNKEL (reference sequence). The V end lost 1 base, the J end lost 4 bases, and 2 bases lay between the germline ends. The CDR3 extends over 12 amino acids. The CDR3 protein is CASSQAYNEQFF. The CDR3 DNA follows: TGTGCCAGCAGCCAAGCTTACAATGAGCAGTTCTTC.

There are a few counts of this clone. The chain carries TRBV6-5 and TRBJ1-1; 10 nucleotides align to TRBD1. V lost 7 bases and J lost 5; bases outside the gene matches: 10. The CDR3 has 15 amino acids. CDR1 and CDR2 from the germline V gene are MNHEY and SVGAGI. The chain's CDR3 is CASTDDGQGGTEAFF. CDR3 DNA sequence: TGTGCCAGCACCGATGACGGACAGGGGGGGACTGAAGCTTTCTTT.

The chain is built from TRBV6-6 and TRBJ2-3; D not certain. Trimming took off 5 bases at V and 0 bases at J, with 15 bases between the two ends. This CDR3 is 16 amino acids long. Germline assignment: CDR1 MNHNY and CDR2 SVGAGI (reference sequence). The CDR3 loop is CASSTVSFASTDTQYF. In nucleotides, the CDR3 is TGTGCCAGCAGTACCGTGAGCTTCGCTAGCACAGATACGCAGTATTTT.

Concerning this clone itself: Other DNA sequences in this sample translate to the same CDR3. The CDR3: CASTRDGGGEDTQYF. The CDR3 nucleotides read TGTGCCAGCACTCGCGACGGCGGGGGGGAAGATACGCAGTATTTT. This chain joins TRBV27 and TRBJ2-3, with 9 bases matching TRBD2. The CDR3 length is 15 residues. V shed 7 bases, J shed 5 bases, and the junction held 10 bases outside the gene matches. Germline V lookup: CDR1 MNHEY, CDR2 SMNVEV (reference sequence).

V and J are TRBV9 and TRBJ2-1; D may match TRBD1 or TRBD2 (5 bases each). CDR1 SGDLS and CDR2 YYNGEE come from the germline V gene. The CDR3 sequence is 15 residues long. The V end lost 4 bases, the J end lost 8 bases, and 19 bases lay between the germline ends. In nucleotides, the CDR3 is TGTGCCAGCAGCCCTCGCTATATCGGGGCGGATGAGCAGTTCTTC. Protein product: CASSPRYIGADEQFF.

The chain employs TRBV19 and TRBJ2-7; TRBD2 matches 7 bases. The CDR3 runs 14 residues. V lost 5 bases to trimming and J lost 2 bases; unmatched junction nucleotides: 6. Germline values: CDR1 LNHDA, CDR2 SQIVND (reference sequence). CDR3 amino acids: CASSGSGRTYEQYF. In nucleotides, the CDR3 is TGTGCCAGTAGTGGTAGCGGGCGGACCTACGAGCAGTACTTC.

The V call is TRBV11-2, the J call TRBJ1-4; D remains unclear. Germline assignment: CDR1 SGHAT and CDR2 FQNNGV. Trimming removed 1 base at V and 5 bases at J, with 5 bases between. This CDR3 comprises 13 residues. CDR3 nucleotides: TGTGCCAGCAGCTTAGTCTGGAATGAAAAACTGTTTTTT. This sequence encodes CASSLVWNEKLFF.

The chain uses TRBV1 and TRBJ1-6; the table's D call, TRBD1, was not checked against the DNA. TRBV1 is marked as a pseudogene. The CDR3 sequence is 14 residues long. CDR3 region: CTSSQDRGESPLHF. CDR3 bases: TGCACCAGCAGCCAAGACAGGGGGGAATCACCCCTCCACTTT.

This chain uses TRBV7-2 with TRBJ2-1; D is uncertain. The CDR3 loop spans 15 amino acids. Trimming pared 6 bases from V and 3 bases from J, leaving 15 bases between. The germline V gene has CDR1 SGHTA and CDR2 FQGNSA. CDR3 nucleotide sequence: TGTGCCAGCAGACCCCTATTCTCTGACTACAATGAGCAGTTCTTC. Residues: CASRPLFSDYNEQFF. Combining the CDR3 with reference TRBV7-2 and TRBJ2-1 gives the whole variable domain GAGVSQSPSNKVTEKGKDVELRCDPISGHTALYWYRQSLGQGLEFLIYFQGNSAPDKSGLPSDRFSAERTGGSVSTLTIQRTQQEDSAVYLCASRPLFSDYNEQFFGPGTRLTVL.

The V and J genes are TRBV11-3 and TRBJ1-1; D possibly corresponds to TRBD1 (5 bases). V was shortened by 5 bases and J by 1 base, with 11 bases between the two germline ends. This CDR3 has 14 amino acids. Germline V CDR1 and CDR2: SGHNT, YENEEA. The chain's CDR3 is CASSRRGENTEAFF. The CDR3 nucleotides are TGTGCCAGCAGCCGGCGGGGGGAGAACACTGAAGCTTTCTTT. The full variable domain, with the rest looked up from reference TRBV11-3 and TRBJ1-1, is EAGVVQSPRYKIIEKKQPVAFWCNPISGHNTLYWYLQNLGQGPELLIRYENEEAVDDSQLPKDRFSAERLKGVDSTLKIQPAELGDSAVYLCASSRRGENTEAFFGQGTRLTVV.

This clone appeared a single time. Here the CDR3 reads CASSLIVPGQGLGYEQYF. DNA of the CDR3: TGTGCCAGCTCACTAATAGTCCCGGGACAGGGACTAGGCTACGAGCAGTACTTC. This chain links TRBV18 with TRBJ2-7; perhaps TRBD1 as D (9 bases). Trimming removed 4 bases from V and 3 bases from J, with 25 bases in between. The CDR3 extends over 18 amino acids. From germline, CDR1 is KGHSH and CDR2 LQKENI.

The gene calls are TRBV4-2 and TRBJ1-2; 8 bases map to TRBD1. After removal of 5 bases from V and 1 base from J, the junction contained 3 bases not matched to a gene. This CDR3 has 14 amino acids. The germline CDR1 and CDR2 sequences are LGHNA and YNFKEQ. The CDR3 loop reads CASSSGQGNYGYTF. The CDR3 nucleotides are TGTGCCAGCAGCTCCGGACAGGGTAACTATGGCTACACCTTC.

The V call is TRBV12-5, the J call TRBJ1-1; D is undetermined. V shed 2 bases and J shed 6 bases, with 7 bases lying between them. Germline loops: CDR1 LGHNT, CDR2 FRNRAP. This CDR3 region has 12 residues. The CDR3, as DNA: TGTGCTAGTGGTTTGTTCGGGGCTGAAGCTTTCTTT. This codes for CASGLFGAEAFF.

This clone was seen only once. The rearrangement joins TRBV4-3 to TRBJ2-3; weak D call: TRBD2 (6 bases). CDR3 size: 16 residues. Germline CDR1 LGHNA, CDR2 YSLEER. The germline V and J ends were trimmed by 3 bases and 3 bases, with 16 bases remaining between them. The CDR3 nucleotides are TGCGCCAGCAGCCACCTCCTTGGAGGGGAGACAGATACGCAGTATTTT. This codes for CASSHLLGGETDTQYF.

The sample holds a few counts of this clone. This rearrangement joins TRBV6-4 to TRBJ2-3; unclear D gene. V lost 4 bases and J lost 0, with 8 bases in between. This CDR3 is built from 14 residues. CDR1 and CDR2 (germline): MRHNA, SNTAGT. In DNA form, the CDR3 reads TGTGCCAGCAGTGCCGACGACAGCACAGATACGCAGTATTTT. Its protein is CASSADDSTDTQYF.